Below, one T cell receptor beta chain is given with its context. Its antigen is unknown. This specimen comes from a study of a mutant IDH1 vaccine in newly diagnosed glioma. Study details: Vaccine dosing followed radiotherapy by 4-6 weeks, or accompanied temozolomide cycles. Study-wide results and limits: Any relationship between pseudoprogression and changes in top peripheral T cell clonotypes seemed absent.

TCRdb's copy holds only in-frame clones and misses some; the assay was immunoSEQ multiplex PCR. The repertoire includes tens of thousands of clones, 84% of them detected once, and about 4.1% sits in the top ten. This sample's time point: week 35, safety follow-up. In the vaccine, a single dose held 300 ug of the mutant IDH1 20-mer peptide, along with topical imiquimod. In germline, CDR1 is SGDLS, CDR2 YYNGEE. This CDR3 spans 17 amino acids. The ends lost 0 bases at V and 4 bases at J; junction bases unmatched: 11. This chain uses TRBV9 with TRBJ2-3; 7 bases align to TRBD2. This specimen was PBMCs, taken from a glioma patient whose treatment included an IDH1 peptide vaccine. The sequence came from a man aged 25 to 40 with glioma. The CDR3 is CASSVGIAGPASDTQYF. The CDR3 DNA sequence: TGTGCCAGCAGCGTAGGGATAGCGGGCCCCGCGTCAGATACGCAGTATTTT.